This paragraph reports one T cell receptor beta chain. The authors' processing: Researchers report that nucleated cell counts were estimated from reference gene primer amplification. Sequencing was performed with immunoSEQ multiplex PCR; in TCRdb, only in-frame clones are kept and a portion is missing. The DNA was the basis for D and trimming; V, J and clone size are from that table. The data show around 310,000 clones, just under 90% seen once. The sample is drawn from a study of blood T cell repertoires in COVID-19. This CDR3 is 15 amino acids long. Germline lookup yields CDR1 SGHDT and CDR2 YYEEEE. The trim removed 5 bases at V and 2 bases at J, leaving 7 bases unmatched.

Sequences were obtained from PBMCs or T cells enriched from blood (not recorded which). The V gene is TRBV5-6, the J gene TRBJ2-3, with 8 bases matching TRBD2. This TCR derives from a woman in her thirties who had recovered from COVID-19. The CDR3 DNA sequence: TGTGCCAGCAGACTCGGACTAGCATACACAGATACGCAGTATTTT. Residues: CASRLGLAYTDTQYF. Full variable domain (outside the CDR3, taken from reference TRBV5-6 and TRBJ2-3): DAGVTQSPTHLIKTRGQQVTLRCSPKSGHDTVSWYQQALGQGPQFIFQYYEEEERQRGNFPDRFSGHQFPNYSSELNVNALLLGDSALYLCASRLGLAYTDTQYFGPGTRLTVL.